Below are 25 T cell receptor beta chains sequenced from a single sample in a study of T-cell memory formation after mild COVID-19. MiXCR, run by TCRdb on the 5' RACE reads, gives a single entry per CDR3 protein. The sample has under 200,000 distinct CDR3 sequences, roughly 13% seen once. The sample taken for sequencing was PBMCs or a T cell subset sorted from them (not recorded which). All receptors come from a man younger than 35 who had mild COVID-19 (a few samples of this study predate the infection). Cell type and time point are not known.

This clonotype showed up just a few times. This chain joins TRBV5-1 and TRBJ2-5; 9 bases are a match to TRBD2. J lost 4 bases, V lost 4 bases, and 5 bases had no gene match. The CDR3 length is 14 residues. Looked up from germline, CDR1 is SGHRS and CDR2 is YFSETQ. The CDR3 bases are TGCGCCAGCAGCCCTAAGACTAGCGGAGAGACCCAGTACTTC. It yields the protein CASSPKTSGETQYF.

The chain is built from TRBV15 and TRBJ2-3, with 9 bases identical to TRBD2. This CDR3 contains 13 residues. The germline gives CDR1 LNHNV, CDR2 YYDKDF (reference sequence). V shed 10 bases and J 4 bases; nucleotides not matched to a gene: 6. The CDR3 DNA is TGTGCCATTTGGCGGGGGGGCCCAGATACGCAGTATTTT. It translates to CAIWRGGPDTQYF.

In its sample, this clonotype was seen a few times. This chain links TRBV11-2 with TRBJ2-4; TRBD2 agrees at 9 bases. The junction had 13 bases not matched to a gene; V was cut back by 4 bases and J by 3 bases. The germline gives CDR1 SGHAT, CDR2 FQNNGV. The CDR3 covers 18 residues. The CDR3 DNA follows: TGTGCCAGCAGCTGGCGAGCGGGGGGCTCCCGCAGCAAAAACATTCAGTACTTC. This sequence encodes CASSWRAGGSRSKNIQYF.

The sample holds a few counts of this clonotype. The chain carries TRBV7-9 and TRBJ2-4; D call uncertain. V was trimmed by 1 base and J by 1 base, leaving 8 bases between them. The length of the CDR3 is 15 residues. Germline-derived CDR1 and CDR2 are SEHNR and FQNEAQ (reference sequence). The CDR3 loop is CASSLVSRAKNIQYF. In DNA form, the CDR3 reads TGTGCCAGCAGCTTAGTGAGCCGGGCCAAAAACATTCAGTACTTC.

This clonotype has just a few counts. The chain joins TRBV28 to TRBJ1-3; D unresolved. V was pared by 6 bases and J by 0 bases, with 12 bases between. This CDR3 spans 15 amino acids. Germline V gives CDR1 MDHEN, CDR2 SYDVKM. In nucleotides, the CDR3 is TGTGCCAGCAGCCTTTCGGGGATCTCTGGAAACACCATATATTTT. Translation: CASSLSGISGNTIYF.

The J gene is TRBJ1-1, the V gene TRBV12-3 or TRBV12-4, with D unresolved. The CDR3 is 15 residues long. V was trimmed by 5 bases and J by 1 base, leaving 14 bases between them. This chain's CDR3 is CASSGTSRWNTEAFF. The CDR3 bases are TGTGCCAGCAGTGGAACGTCCCGGTGGAACACTGAAGCTTTCTTT.

The genes are TRBV2 and TRBJ2-7, with D perhaps TRBD1 (6 bases). The CDR3 runs to 14 residues. Germline V CDR1 and CDR2: SNHLY, FYNNEI. The V end was cut by 4 bases, the J end by 1 base, with 11 bases between. The CDR3 here is CASSGGRRSYEQYV. The CDR3 coding sequence is TGTGCCAGCAGTGGGGGGCGCAGGTCCTACGAGCAGTACGTC.

In its sample, this clonotype was seen a few times. The chain couples TRBV7-6 to TRBJ1-4; 8 bases match TRBD1. The CDR3 covers 15 residues. Germline V CDR1 and CDR2: SGHVS, FNYEAQ. V lost 5 bases and J lost 7; bases outside the gene matches: 9. The DNA of the CDR3 is TGTGCCAGCAGCCAACAGGGGGGTGTAGGTGAAAAACTGTTTTTT. Its translation is CASSQQGGVGEKLFF.

The chain links TRBV4-3 to TRBJ1-2, with D tentatively TRBD1 (5 bases). This CDR3 spans 14 amino acids. Germline loops: CDR1 LGHNA, CDR2 YSLEER. V was cut by 1 base and J by 8 bases, with 14 bases left in between. Written as DNA, the CDR3 is TGCGCCAGCAGCCAAGTGGGGGGAGAGCGCGGCTACACCTTC. Protein product: CASSQVGGERGYTF.

The gene calls are TRBV30 and TRBJ2-1, with D perhaps TRBD1 or TRBD2 (5 bases each). The V gene's germline CDR1 is GTSNPN and CDR2 SVGIG (reference sequence). This CDR3 has 16 residues. Between the trimmed V and J ends, which lost 0 bases and 5 bases, there was a span of 17 bases. The CDR3 region is CAWSVDRGLGNNEQFF. CDR3 in DNA: TGTGCCTGGAGTGTAGACCGGGGCCTCGGGAACAATGAGCAGTTCTTC.

The gene calls are TRBV7-2 and TRBJ2-1, with 9 nucleotides matching TRBD1. Germline V gene lookup returns CDR1 SGHTA and CDR2 FQGNSA. V lost 6 bases, J lost 10 bases, and 13 bases stayed unmatched. This CDR3 contains 15 residues. The CDR3: CASRGTGKGLGEQFF. The CDR3 nucleotides are TGTGCCAGCAGGGGGACAGGGAAAGGTTTGGGCGAGCAGTTCTTC.

Only a few counts were recorded for this clonotype. This rearrangement joins TRBV7-2 to TRBJ2-5; D is uncertain. CDR3 length: 12 amino acids. V shed 2 bases and J shed 3 bases, with 4 bases lying between them. The V gene's germline CDR1 is SGHTA and CDR2 FQGNSA. CDR3 sequence: CASSLNEETQYF. The CDR3 region has the DNA TGTGCCAGCAGCTTAAATGAAGAGACCCAGTACTTC.

This clonotype was seen at least ten times. This rearrangement joins TRBV7-2 to TRBJ1-5; 7 positions match TRBD1. CDR3 length equals 15 residues. The V and J ends lost 3 bases and 4 bases, in that order; junction bases with no gene match: 6. CDR1 is SGHTA, CDR2 FQGNSA, per germline. The CDR3 here is CASSFRQGVNQPQHF. CDR3 nucleotides: TGTGCCAGCAGCTTTCGACAGGGCGTGAATCAGCCCCAGCATTTT.

J is TRBJ1-1 and V is TRBV4-1, with 7 positions matching TRBD1. The CDR3 extends over 17 amino acids. V gave up 3 bases and J gave up 4 bases; unmatched junction bases: 14. Germline loops: CDR1 MGHRA, CDR2 YSYEKL. The DNA for the CDR3 is TGCGCCAGCAGCCATGAAAGGGAGGGGGCTTGGAGCACTGAAGCTTTCTTT. As protein: CASSHEREGAWSTEAFF.

At least ten counts were recorded for this clonotype. A read error may account for a junction end that differs from germline. The V and J genes are TRBV5-1 and TRBJ2-5; 11 bases are shared with TRBD2. The CDR3 extends over 14 amino acids. Germline V gives CDR1 SGHRS, CDR2 YFSETQ. The CDR3 is CASSLLAGEETQYF. CDR3 nucleotide sequence: TGTGCCAGCAGCCTACTAGCGGGAGAAGAGACCCAGTACTTC.

This chain uses TRBV5-4 with TRBJ2-2, with D maybe TRBD1 (6 bases). V lost 4 bases and J lost 4, with 11 bases in between. Germline values: CDR1 SGHNT, CDR2 YYREEE (reference sequence). The CDR3 is 14 amino acids. The CDR3 coding sequence is TGTGCCAGCAGCCGCCGGGACACCACCGGGGAGCTGTTTTTT. This gives the protein CASSRRDTTGELFF.

The table lists this clonotype with a few counts. The chain links TRBV7-9 to TRBJ2-1, with 7 nucleotides matching TRBD1. With V trimmed by 5 bases and J by 6 bases, 7 bases remained unmatched. The CDR3 length is 14 residues. Germline V gene lookup returns CDR1 SEHNR and CDR2 FQNEAQ (reference sequence). CDR3 in amino acids: CASSLLEGANEQFF. DNA of the CDR3: TGTGCCAGCAGCCTCTTAGAGGGGGCCAATGAGCAGTTCTTC.

V gene TRBV5-1 combines with J gene TRBJ1-1, with 7 nucleotides matching TRBD1. V trimming: 4 bases; J trimming: 6 bases; junction bases outside the gene matches: 6. Germline CDR1 is SGHRS and CDR2 is YFSETQ. This CDR3 is built from 13 residues. CDR3 amino acids: CASSHPGGAEAFF. CDR3 DNA sequence: TGCGCCAGCAGCCACCCAGGGGGAGCTGAAGCTTTCTTT.

This clonotype was seen a handful of times. The rearrangement joins TRBV20-1 to TRBJ2-4; possible D gene TRBD1, 6 bases. V shed 3 bases and J shed 4 bases, with 10 bases lying between them. The CDR3 runs to 13 residues. Germline lookup yields CDR1 DFQATT and CDR2 SNEGSKA (reference sequence). CDR3 DNA: TGCAGTGCTAGGTGGACAGAGAAAAACATTCAGTACTTC. Its protein is CSARWTEKNIQYF.

V is TRBV12-3 or TRBV12-4 and J is TRBJ1-2; no clear D. Trimming cost V 5 bases and J 0 bases, with 4 bases left between them. The CDR3 covers 12 residues. CDR3 loop: CASSNTNYGYTF. The DNA of the CDR3 is TGTGCCAGCAGTAATACTAACTATGGCTACACCTTC.

This clonotype came up many times. The CDR3 is CASSPIGQGVYEQYF. The CDR3 DNA reads as TGTGCCAGCAGTCCAATTGGACAGGGGGTCTACGAGCAGTACTTC. The chain uses TRBV6-2 or TRBV6-3 and TRBJ2-7; TRBD1 agrees at 10 bases. V gave up 5 bases and J gave up 3 bases; unmatched junction bases: 7. The CDR3 has 15 amino acids. Germline V gene data show CDR1 as MNHEY and CDR2 as SVGEGT.

This clonotype has a count of ten or more. The chain joins TRBV7-2 to TRBJ2-5; D ambiguous. Trimming removed 4 bases at V and 7 bases at J, with 10 bases between. Germline V gene data show CDR1 as SGHTA and CDR2 as FQGNSA. The CDR3 contains 12 residues. The CDR3 is CASSWEVGTQYF. The CDR3 DNA sequence: TGTGCCAGCAGCTGGGAAGTTGGGACCCAGTACTTC.

The sample holds a few counts of this clonotype. V gene TRBV7-9 combines with J gene TRBJ1-2; D gene unclear. Trimming shortened V by 1 base and J by 11 bases, and 14 bases separated the two germline ends. Germline lookup yields CDR1 SEHNR and CDR2 FQNEAQ (reference sequence). The CDR3 runs 13 residues. This CDR3 reads CASSLEVDADYTF. CDR3 in DNA: TGTGCCAGCAGCTTAGAAGTCGACGCGGATTACACCTTC.

There are a few counts of this clonotype. The V call is TRBV5-6, the J call TRBJ2-5, with 8 positions matching TRBD2. Trimming at V came to 3 bases and at J to 9 bases, leaving 4 bases not matched to a gene. Germline V gene data show CDR1 as SGHDT and CDR2 as YYEEEE. The CDR3 spans 12 residues. The CDR3 DNA follows: TGTGCCAGCAGCTCCGGGAGGGGGGCCCAGTACTTC. Translated, it gives CASSSGRGAQYF.

V is TRBV29-1 and J is TRBJ1-2; D may be TRBD1 (5 bases). Germline CDR1 reads SQVTM; CDR2 reads ANQGSEA. The V gene lost 2 bases and the J gene lost 6 bases, with 19 bases spanning the gap. The CDR3 runs 15 residues. As DNA, the CDR3 is TGCAGCGTTGAACCTCTAGCTAGGGGATGGAATGGCTACACCTTC. It translates to CSVEPLARGWNGYTF.